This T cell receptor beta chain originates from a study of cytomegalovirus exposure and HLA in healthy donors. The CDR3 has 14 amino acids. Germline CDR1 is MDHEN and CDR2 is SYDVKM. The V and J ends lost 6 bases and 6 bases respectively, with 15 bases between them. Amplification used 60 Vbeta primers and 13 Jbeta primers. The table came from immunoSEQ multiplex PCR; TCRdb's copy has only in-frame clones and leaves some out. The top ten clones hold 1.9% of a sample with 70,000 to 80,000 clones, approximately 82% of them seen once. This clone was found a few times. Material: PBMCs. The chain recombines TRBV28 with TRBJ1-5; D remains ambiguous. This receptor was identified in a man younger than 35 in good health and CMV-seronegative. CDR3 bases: TGTGCCAGCAGCCCCTCCGTGGGCGCTCAGCCCCAGCATTTT. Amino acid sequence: CASSPSVGAQPQHF.